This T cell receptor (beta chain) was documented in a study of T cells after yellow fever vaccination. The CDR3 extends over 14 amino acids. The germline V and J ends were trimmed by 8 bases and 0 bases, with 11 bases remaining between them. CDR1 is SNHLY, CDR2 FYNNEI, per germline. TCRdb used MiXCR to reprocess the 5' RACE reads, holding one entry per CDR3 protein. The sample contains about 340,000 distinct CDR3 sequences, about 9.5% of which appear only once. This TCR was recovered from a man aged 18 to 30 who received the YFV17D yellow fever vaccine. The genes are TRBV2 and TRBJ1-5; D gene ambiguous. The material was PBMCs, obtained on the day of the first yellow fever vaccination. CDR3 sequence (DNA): TGTGCCAGCCAAGGGCTGGGTAGCAATCAGCCCCAGCATTTT. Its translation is CASQGLGSNQPQHF.